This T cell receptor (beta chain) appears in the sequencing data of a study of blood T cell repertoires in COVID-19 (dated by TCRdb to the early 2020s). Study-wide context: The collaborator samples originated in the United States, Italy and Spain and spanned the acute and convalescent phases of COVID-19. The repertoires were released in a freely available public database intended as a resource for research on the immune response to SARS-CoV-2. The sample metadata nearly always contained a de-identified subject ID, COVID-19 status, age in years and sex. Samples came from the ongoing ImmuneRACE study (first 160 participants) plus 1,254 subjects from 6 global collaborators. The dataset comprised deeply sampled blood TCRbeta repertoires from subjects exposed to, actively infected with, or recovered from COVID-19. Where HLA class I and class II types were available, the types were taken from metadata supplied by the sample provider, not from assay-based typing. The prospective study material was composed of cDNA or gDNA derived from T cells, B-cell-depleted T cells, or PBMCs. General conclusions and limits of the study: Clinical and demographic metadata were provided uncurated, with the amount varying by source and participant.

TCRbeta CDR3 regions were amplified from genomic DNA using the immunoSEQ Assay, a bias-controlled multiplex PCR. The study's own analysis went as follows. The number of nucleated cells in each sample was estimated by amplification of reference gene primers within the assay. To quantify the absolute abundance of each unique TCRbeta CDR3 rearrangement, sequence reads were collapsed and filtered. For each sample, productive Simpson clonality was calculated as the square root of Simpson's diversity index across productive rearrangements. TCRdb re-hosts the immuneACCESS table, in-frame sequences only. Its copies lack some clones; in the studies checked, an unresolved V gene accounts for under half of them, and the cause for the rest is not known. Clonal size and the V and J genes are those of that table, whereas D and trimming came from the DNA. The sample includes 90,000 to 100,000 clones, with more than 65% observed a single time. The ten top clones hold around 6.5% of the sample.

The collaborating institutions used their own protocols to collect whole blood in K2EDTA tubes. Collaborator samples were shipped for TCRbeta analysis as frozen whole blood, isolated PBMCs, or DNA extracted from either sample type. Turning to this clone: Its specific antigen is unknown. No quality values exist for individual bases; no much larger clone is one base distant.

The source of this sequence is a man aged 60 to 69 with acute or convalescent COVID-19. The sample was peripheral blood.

The CDR3 amino acid sequence is: CASSLIARVKVANTIYF. The DNA reads TGTGCCAGCAGCTTAATAGCCAGGGTTAAGGTGGCAAACACCATATATTTT. The V gene is TRBV11-3 and the J gene is TRBJ1-3; a weak D assignment points to TRBD1 (5 bases agree). Its CDR3 holds 17 amino acids, cysteine through phenylalanine. Kept here is only the CDR3 DNA, which spans 51 bases and is read in frame from base 1. The V end loses 2 bases and the J end loses 6 bases, and a stretch of 20 bases separates them. The germline V gene sets CDR1 to SGHNT and CDR2 to YENEEA.